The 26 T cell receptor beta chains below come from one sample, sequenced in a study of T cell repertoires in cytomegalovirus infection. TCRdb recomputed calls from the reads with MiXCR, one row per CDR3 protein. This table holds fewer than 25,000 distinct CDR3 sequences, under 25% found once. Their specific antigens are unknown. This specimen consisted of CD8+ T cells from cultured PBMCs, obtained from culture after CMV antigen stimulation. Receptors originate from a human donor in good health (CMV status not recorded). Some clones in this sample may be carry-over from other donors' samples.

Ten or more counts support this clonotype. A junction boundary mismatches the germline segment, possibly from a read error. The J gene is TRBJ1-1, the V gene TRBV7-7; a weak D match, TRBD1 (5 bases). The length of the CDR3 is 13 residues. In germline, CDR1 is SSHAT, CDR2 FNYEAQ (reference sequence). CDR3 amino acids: CASSLGTNTEAFF. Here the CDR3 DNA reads TGTGCTAGCAGCTTAGGGACGAACACTGAAGCTTTCTTT.

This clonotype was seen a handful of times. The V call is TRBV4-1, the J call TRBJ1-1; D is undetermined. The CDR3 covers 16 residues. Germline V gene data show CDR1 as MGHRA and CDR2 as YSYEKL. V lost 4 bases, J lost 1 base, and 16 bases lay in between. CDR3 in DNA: TGCGCCAGCAGCCCAGTCAATGTACAGACGAACACTGAAGCTTTCTTT. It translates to CASSPVNVQTNTEAFF.

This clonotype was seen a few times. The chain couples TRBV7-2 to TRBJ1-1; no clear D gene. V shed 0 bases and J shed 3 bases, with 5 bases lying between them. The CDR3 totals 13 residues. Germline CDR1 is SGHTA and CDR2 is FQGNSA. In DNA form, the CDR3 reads TGTGCCAGCAGCTTAGCCGGGGACACTGAAGCTTTCTTT. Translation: CASSLAGDTEAFF.

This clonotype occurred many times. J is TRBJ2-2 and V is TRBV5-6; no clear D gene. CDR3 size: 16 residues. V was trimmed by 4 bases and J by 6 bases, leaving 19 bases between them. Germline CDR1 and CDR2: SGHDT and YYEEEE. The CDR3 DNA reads TGTGCCAGCAGCCTTGGAATAGGAGCACCGGCCGGGGAGCTGTTTTTT. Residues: CASSLGIGAPAGELFF.

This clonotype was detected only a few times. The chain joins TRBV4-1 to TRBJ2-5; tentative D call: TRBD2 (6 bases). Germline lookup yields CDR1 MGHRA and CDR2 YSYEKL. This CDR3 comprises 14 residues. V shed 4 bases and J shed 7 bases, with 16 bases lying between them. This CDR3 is CASSPTFGGGTQYF. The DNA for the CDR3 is TGCGCCAGCAGCCCCACGTTCGGGGGAGGGACCCAGTACTTC.

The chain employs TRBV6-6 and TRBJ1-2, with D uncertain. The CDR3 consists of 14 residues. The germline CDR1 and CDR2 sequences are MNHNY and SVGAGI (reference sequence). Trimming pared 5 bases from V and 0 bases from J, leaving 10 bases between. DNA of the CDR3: TGTGCCAGCAGTGATCCCCAGGCTAACTATGGCTACACCTTC. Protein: CASSDPQANYGYTF.

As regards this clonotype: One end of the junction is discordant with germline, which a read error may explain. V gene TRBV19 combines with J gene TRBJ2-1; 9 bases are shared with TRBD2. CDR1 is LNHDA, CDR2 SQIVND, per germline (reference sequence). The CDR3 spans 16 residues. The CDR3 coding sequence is TGTACCAGTAGTATAGATCTAGCGGGGATCTACAATGAGCAGTTCTTC. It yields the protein CTSSIDLAGIYNEQFF.

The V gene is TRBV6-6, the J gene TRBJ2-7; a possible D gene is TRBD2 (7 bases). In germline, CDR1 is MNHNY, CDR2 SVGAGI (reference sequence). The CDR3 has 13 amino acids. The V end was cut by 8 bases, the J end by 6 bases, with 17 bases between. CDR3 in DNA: TGTGCCAGCCATGTGGGGGGGCGGCTCGAGCAGTACTTC. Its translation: CASHVGGRLEQYF.

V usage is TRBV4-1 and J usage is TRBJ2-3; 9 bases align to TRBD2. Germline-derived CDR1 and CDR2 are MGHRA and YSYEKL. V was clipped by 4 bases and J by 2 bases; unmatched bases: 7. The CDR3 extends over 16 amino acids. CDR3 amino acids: CASSPHGTSPTDTQYF. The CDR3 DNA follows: TGCGCCAGCAGCCCCCACGGGACTAGCCCCACAGATACGCAGTATTTT.

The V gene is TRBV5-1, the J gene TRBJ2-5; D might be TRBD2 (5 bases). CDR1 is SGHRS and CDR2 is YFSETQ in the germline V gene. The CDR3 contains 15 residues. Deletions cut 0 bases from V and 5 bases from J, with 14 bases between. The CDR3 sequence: CASSLAGDGVETQYF. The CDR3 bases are TGCGCCAGCAGCTTGGCCGGGGATGGAGTGGAGACCCAGTACTTC.

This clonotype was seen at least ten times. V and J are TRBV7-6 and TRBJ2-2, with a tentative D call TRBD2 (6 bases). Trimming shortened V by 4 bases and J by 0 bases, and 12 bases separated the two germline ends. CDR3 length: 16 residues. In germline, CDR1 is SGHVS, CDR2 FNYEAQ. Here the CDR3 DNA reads TGTGCCAGCAGCTCGATAGCGGAACCGAACACCGGGGAGCTGTTTTTT. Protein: CASSSIAEPNTGELFF.

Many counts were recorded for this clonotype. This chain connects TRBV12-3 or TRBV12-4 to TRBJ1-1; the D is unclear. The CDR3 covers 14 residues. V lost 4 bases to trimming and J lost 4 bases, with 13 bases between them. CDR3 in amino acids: CASSSLNVLTEAFF. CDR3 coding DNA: TGTGCCAGCAGTTCCTTAAATGTTCTCACTGAAGCTTTCTTT.

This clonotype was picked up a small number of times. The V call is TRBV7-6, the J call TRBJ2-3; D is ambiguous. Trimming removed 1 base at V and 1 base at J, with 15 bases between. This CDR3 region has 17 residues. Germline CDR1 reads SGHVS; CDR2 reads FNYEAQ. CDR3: CASSLGVLNWGTDTQYF. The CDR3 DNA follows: TGTGCCAGCAGCTTAGGTGTTCTCAACTGGGGCACAGATACGCAGTATTTT.

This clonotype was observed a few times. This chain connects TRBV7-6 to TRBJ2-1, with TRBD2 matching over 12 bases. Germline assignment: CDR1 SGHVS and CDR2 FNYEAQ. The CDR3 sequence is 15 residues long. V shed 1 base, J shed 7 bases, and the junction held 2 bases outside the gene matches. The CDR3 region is CASSLGTSGANEQFF. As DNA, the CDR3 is TGTGCCAGCAGCTTAGGGACTAGCGGGGCGAATGAGCAGTTCTTC. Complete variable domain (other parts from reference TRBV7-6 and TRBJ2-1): GAGVSQSPRYKVTKRGQDVALRCDPISGHVSLYWYRQALGQGPEFLTYFNYEAQQDKSGLPNDRFSAERPEGSISTLTIQRTEQRDSAMYRCASSLGTSGANEQFFGPGTRLTVL.

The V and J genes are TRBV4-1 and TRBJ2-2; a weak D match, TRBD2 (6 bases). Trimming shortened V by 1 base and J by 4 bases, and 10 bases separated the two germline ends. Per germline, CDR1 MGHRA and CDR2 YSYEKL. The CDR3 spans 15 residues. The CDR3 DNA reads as TGCGCCAGCAGCCAAGCTAGCGAAGTCACCGGGGAGCTGTTTTTT. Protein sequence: CASSQASEVTGELFF.

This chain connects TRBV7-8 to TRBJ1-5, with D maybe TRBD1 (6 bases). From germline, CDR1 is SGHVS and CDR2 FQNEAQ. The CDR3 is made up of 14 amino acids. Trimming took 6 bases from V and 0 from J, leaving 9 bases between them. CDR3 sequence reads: CASRGGASNQPQHF. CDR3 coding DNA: TGTGCCAGCAGGGGGGGGGCTAGCAATCAGCCCCAGCATTTT.

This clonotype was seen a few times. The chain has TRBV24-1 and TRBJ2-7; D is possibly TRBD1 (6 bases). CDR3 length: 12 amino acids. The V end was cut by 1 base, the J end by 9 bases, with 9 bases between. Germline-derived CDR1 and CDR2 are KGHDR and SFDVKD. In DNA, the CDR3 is TGTGCCACCAGTGATTTCCAGGGGTGGCAGTACTTC. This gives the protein CATSDFQGWQYF.

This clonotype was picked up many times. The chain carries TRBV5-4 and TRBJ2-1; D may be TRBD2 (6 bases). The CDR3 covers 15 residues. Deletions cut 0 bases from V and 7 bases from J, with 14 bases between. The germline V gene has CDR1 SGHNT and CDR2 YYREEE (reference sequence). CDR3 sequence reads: CASSLGAGPRNEQFF. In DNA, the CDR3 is TGTGCCAGCAGCTTGGGGGCGGGGCCTAGGAATGAGCAGTTCTTC. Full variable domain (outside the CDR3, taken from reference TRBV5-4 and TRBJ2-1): ETGVTQSPTHLIKTRGQQVTLRCSSQSGHNTVSWYQQALGQGPQFIFQYYREEENGRGNFPPRFSGLQFPNYSSELNVNALELDDSALYLCASSLGAGPRNEQFFGPGTRLTVL.

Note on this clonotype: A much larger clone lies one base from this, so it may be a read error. The CDR3 DNA reads as TGCGCCAGCAGCTTGTGTGGACAACCCAACGAGCAGTACTTC. The encoded protein is CASSLCGQPNEQYF. This chain uses TRBV5-1 with TRBJ2-7; D perhaps matches TRBD1 (5 bases). CDR1 is SGHRS, CDR2 YFSETQ, per germline. Trimming took off 1 base at V and 5 bases at J, with 13 bases between the two ends. The CDR3 runs to 14 residues.

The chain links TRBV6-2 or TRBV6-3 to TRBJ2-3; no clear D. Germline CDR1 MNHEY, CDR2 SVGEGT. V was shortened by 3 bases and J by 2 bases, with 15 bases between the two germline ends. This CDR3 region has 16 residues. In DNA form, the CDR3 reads TGTGCCAGCAGTTATCCCCCTTCTACTATCACAGATACGCAGTATTTT. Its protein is CASSYPPSTITDTQYF.

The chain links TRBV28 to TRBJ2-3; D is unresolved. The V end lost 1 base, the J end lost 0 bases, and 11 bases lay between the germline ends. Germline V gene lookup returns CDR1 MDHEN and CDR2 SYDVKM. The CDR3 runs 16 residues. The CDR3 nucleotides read TGTGCCAGCAGTTTATCTACTATTCCGAGCACAGATACGCAGTATTTT. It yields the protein CASSLSTIPSTDTQYF.

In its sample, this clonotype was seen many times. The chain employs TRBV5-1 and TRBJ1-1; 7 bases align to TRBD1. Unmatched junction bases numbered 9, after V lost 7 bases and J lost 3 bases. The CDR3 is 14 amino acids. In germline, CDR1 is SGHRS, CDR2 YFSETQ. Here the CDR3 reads CASAPAGGYTEAFF. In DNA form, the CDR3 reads TGCGCCAGCGCTCCGGCAGGGGGTTACACTGAAGCTTTCTTT.

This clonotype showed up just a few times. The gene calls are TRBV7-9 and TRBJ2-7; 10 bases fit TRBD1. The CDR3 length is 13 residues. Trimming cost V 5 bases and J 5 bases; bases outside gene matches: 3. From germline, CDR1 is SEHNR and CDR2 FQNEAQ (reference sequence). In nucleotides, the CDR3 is TGTGCCAGCAGCGACAGGGGGCCCCACGAGCAGTACTTC. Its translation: CASSDRGPHEQYF.

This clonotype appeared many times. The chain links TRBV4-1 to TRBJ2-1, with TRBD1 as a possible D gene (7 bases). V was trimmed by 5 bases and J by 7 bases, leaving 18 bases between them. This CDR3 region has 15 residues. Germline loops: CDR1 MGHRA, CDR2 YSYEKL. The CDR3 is CASSKSQGGLNEQFF. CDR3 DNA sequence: TGCGCCAGCAGCAAAAGTCAGGGGGGCCTAAATGAGCAGTTCTTC.

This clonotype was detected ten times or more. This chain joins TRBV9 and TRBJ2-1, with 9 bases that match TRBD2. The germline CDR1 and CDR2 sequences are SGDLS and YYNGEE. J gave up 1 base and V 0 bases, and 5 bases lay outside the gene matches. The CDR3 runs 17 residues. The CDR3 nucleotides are TGTGCCAGCAGCGTAGGGCCTAGCGGGGATTCCTACAATGAGCAGTTCTTC. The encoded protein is CASSVGPSGDSYNEQFF.

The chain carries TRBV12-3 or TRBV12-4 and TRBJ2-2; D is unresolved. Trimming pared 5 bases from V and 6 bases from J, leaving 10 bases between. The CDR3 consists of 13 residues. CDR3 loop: CASSLYRAGELFF. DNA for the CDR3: TGTGCCAGCAGTCTGTATCGCGCCGGGGAGCTGTTTTTT.